These 16 T cell receptor beta chains were all obtained from the same sample, sequenced in a study of CD8 T cells in ankylosing spondylitis listed by TCRdb under 2017. The library came from 5' RACE. TCRdb records Illumina HiSeq 2500 as the sequencer. The public reads were run again by TCRdb, first through fastp at Q25 and then through MiXCR, and only productive beta chains were kept. Entries that share a CDR3 protein sequence are merged under the most common genes and DNA. The sample includes 120,000 or so distinct CDR3 sequences, with roughly 15% observed a single time. Of the sample, under 3% falls within the top ten clones. The sample consisted of blood, either unsorted or a sorted T cell fraction (not recorded which). These receptors all come from a female donor with ankylosing spondylitis or in good health (not recorded which).

This clonotype was seen a few times. This chain uses TRBV12-3 or TRBV12-4 with TRBJ1-2, with 7 bases identical to TRBD1. The CDR3 consists of 14 residues. Germline trimming cut 3 bases from V and 5 bases from J; bases unmatched to any gene: 6. The CDR3 loop reads CASSFRQGVYGYTF. The CDR3 DNA is TGTGCCAGCAGTTTCCGACAGGGTGTTTATGGCTACACCTTC.

This chain uses TRBV12-3 or TRBV12-4 with TRBJ1-1; 8 bases are shared with TRBD1. Trimming removed 5 bases from V and 4 bases from J; junction bases left unmatched: 6. The CDR3 is 14 amino acids. The CDR3 DNA reads as TGTGCCAGCAGTATATACACAGGGGGCACTGAAGCTTTCTTT. It specifies CASSIYTGGTEAFF.

This clonotype was picked up many times. This chain links TRBV20-1 with TRBJ2-3; TRBD2 matches 8 bases. The ends lost 5 bases at V and 2 bases at J; junction bases unmatched: 9. The CDR3 is 15 amino acids. CDR1 DFQATT and CDR2 SNEGSKA come from the germline V gene (reference sequence). Written as DNA, the CDR3 is TGCAGTGCTCGGCGGGGTAGCGGGGACACAGATACGCAGTATTTT. Translated, it gives CSARRGSGDTDTQYF.

The chain combines TRBV18 with TRBJ1-2, with 8 bases matching TRBD1. Unmatched junction bases numbered 4, after V lost 3 bases and J lost 1 base. Per germline, CDR1 KGHSH and CDR2 LQKENI. The length of the CDR3 is 15 residues. In DNA form, the CDR3 reads TGTGCCAGCTCACCGGACAGGGCGAATAACTATGGCTACACCTTC. Amino acid sequence: CASSPDRANNYGYTF.

Many counts were recorded for this clonotype. The chain's CDR3 is CATSRVGDGRGTGELFF. As DNA, the CDR3 is TGTGCCACCAGCAGAGTTGGTGACGGGAGGGGCACCGGGGAGCTGTTTTTT. The V call is TRBV15, the J call TRBJ2-2, with TRBD2 matching over 8 bases. In germline, CDR1 is LNHNV, CDR2 YYDKDF (reference sequence). The CDR3 consists of 17 residues. V trimming: 1 base; J trimming: 4 bases; junction bases outside the gene matches: 8.

The V gene is TRBV5-1, the J gene TRBJ2-1; 11 bases match TRBD1. The CDR3 has 15 residues. Germline CDR1 and CDR2: SGHRS and YFSETQ. Germline trimming cut 0 bases from V and 5 bases from J; bases unmatched to any gene: 1. The CDR3 loop is CASSLGTGGNNEQFF. The CDR3 DNA sequence: TGCGCCAGCAGCTTGGGGACAGGGGGCAACAATGAGCAGTTCTTC.

The table lists this clonotype with many counts. The rearrangement joins TRBV29-1 to TRBJ2-3; possibly TRBD2 for D (6 bases). This CDR3 region has 13 residues. The germline V and J ends were trimmed by 7 bases and 3 bases, with 14 bases remaining between them. Per germline, CDR1 SQVTM and CDR2 ANQGSEA. The CDR3 sequence is CSAARTITDTQYF. The CDR3 region has the DNA TGCAGCGCCGCACGGACTATTACAGATACGCAGTATTTT.

This clonotype occurred a few times. The chain joins TRBV27 to TRBJ2-3; weak D call: TRBD2 (6 bases). This CDR3 contains 14 residues. Germline lookup yields CDR1 MNHEY and CDR2 SMNVEV (reference sequence). With 2 bases removed from V and 6 bases from J, the gap between germline ends came to 12 bases. The chain's CDR3 is CASSLGGETDTQYF. In nucleotides, the CDR3 is TGTGCCAGCAGTTTAGGAGGGGAGACCGATACGCAGTATTTT.

As regards this clonotype: This may come from a read error, since a much larger clone is one base off. The V call is TRBV12-3 or TRBV12-4, the J call TRBJ2-5; 7 bases line up with TRBD1. This CDR3 spans 13 amino acids. J lost 1 base, V lost 7 bases, and 3 bases had no gene match. Written as DNA, the CDR3 is TGTGCCAGCAAGGGGACAGCCCAAGAGACCCAGTACTTC. Translating gives CASKGTAQETQYF.

This clonotype has a handful of counts. This chain links TRBV5-6 with TRBJ2-7; TRBD1 matches 9 bases. Germline CDR1 is SGHDT and CDR2 is YYEEEE. The CDR3 length is 13 residues. V lost 4 bases and J lost 5; bases outside the gene matches: 4. The CDR3, as DNA: TGTGCCAGCAGCAAGGACAGGGGAAACGAGCAGTACTTC. Its protein is CASSKDRGNEQYF.

This clonotype was seen many times. The chain employs TRBV3-1 and TRBJ2-7; D call uncertain. Trimming stripped 0 bases from V and 0 bases from J, with 6 bases between. The CDR3 contains 14 residues. CDR1 is LGHDT and CDR2 is YNNKEL in the germline V gene (reference sequence). The CDR3 sequence: CASSQDVRSYEQYF. DNA of the CDR3: TGTGCCAGCAGCCAAGACGTCCGCTCCTACGAGCAGTACTTC.

Ten or more counts support this clonotype. The chain couples TRBV5-1 to TRBJ2-1; 9 bases match TRBD1. There are 16 residues in the CDR3. CDR1 is SGHRS, CDR2 YFSETQ, per germline. Trimming took 3 bases from V and 8 from J; bases not matched to a gene: 12. The CDR3 here is CASSYGDRVVGDEQFF. The CDR3 DNA reads as TGCGCCAGCAGCTACGGGGACAGGGTAGTTGGCGATGAGCAGTTCTTC.

This clonotype appeared many times. The gene calls are TRBV20-1 and TRBJ2-7; D is unclear. Germline V gives CDR1 DFQATT, CDR2 SNEGSKA (reference sequence). V was clipped by 3 bases and J by 7 bases, with 4 bases between them. The CDR3 runs to 9 residues. CDR3 amino acids: CSARVEQYF. DNA of the CDR3: TGCAGTGCTAGGGTTGAGCAGTACTTC.

For this clonotype: A read error may produce the germline difference seen at one junction end. This sequence joins TRBV20-1 and TRBJ1-6; 9 nucleotides line up with TRBD1. Germline V gene data show CDR1 as DFQATT and CDR2 as SNEGSKA (reference sequence). CDR3 length: 15 residues. The CDR3 nucleotides are TGCAGTGCTAGTGAGGACAGGGGCTATAATTCACCCCACCACTTT. It yields the protein CSASEDRGYNSPHHF.

The CDR3 region has the DNA TGTGCCAGCTCACCATCGACAGGATCCTACGAGCAGTACTTC. It yields the protein CASSPSTGSYEQYF. V usage is TRBV18 and J usage is TRBJ2-7, with a weak D call TRBD1 (6 bases). The germline gives CDR1 KGHSH, CDR2 LQKENI. The CDR3 runs to 14 residues. V lost 2 bases and J lost 1, with 9 bases in between.

The sample holds many counts of this clonotype. V gene TRBV20-1 combines with J gene TRBJ1-1; 7 bases align to TRBD1. Germline V lookup: CDR1 DFQATT, CDR2 SNEGSKA (reference sequence). Losses at the gene ends were 5 bases for V and 4 bases for J; bases not matched to a gene: 1. The CDR3 totals 11 residues. This chain's CDR3 is CSAWDSTEAFF. Here the CDR3 DNA reads TGCAGTGCTTGGGACAGCACTGAAGCTTTCTTT.